Listed below are T cell receptor beta chains from one sample, sequenced in a study of Ad26.COV2.S vaccination and SARS-CoV-2 variants. TCRdb's copy holds only in-frame clones and misses some; the assay was immunoSEQ multiplex PCR. This sample has 300,000 to 350,000 clones, with about 90% found just once. The material was peripheral blood, obtained in a trial of Ad26.COV2.S vaccine versus placebo. These TCRs come from a person between 18 and 60 years old who received the Ad26.COV2.S COVID-19 vaccine or a placebo. Both conserved end residues are part of each CDR3. The order of the fields is clone size, J gene, D gene, V gene, CDR3 length, CDR3 protein, CDR3 DNA. The D gene is left open where the match is weak. Not every row has a clone size; where given, it reads once, few, many or a size class.

clone_size: once; j_call: TRBJ1-1; d_call: -; v_call: TRBV5-1; cdr3_length: 13; cdr3_aa: CASSLDTNIEAFF; cdr3_nt: TGCGCCAGCAGCTTGGACACGAACATTGAAGCTTTCTTT
clone_size: -; j_call: TRBJ2-5; d_call: -; v_call: TRBV5-8; cdr3_length: 13; cdr3_aa: CASSSGAVRTQYF; cdr3_nt: TGTGCCAGCAGCTCCGGGGCTGTACGGACCCAGTACTTC
clone_size: -; j_call: TRBJ2-1; d_call: TRBD1; v_call: TRBV7-9; cdr3_length: 15; cdr3_aa: CASSFRGRPYNEQFF; cdr3_nt: TGTGCCAGCAGCTTCAGGGGGCGGCCCTACAATGAGCAGTTCTTC
clone_size: few; j_call: TRBJ2-7; d_call: -; v_call: TRBV27; cdr3_length: 13; cdr3_aa: CASSLNRVNEQYF; cdr3_nt: TGTGCCAGCAGTTTAAACAGGGTAAACGAGCAGTACTTC
clone_size: -; j_call: TRBJ2-2; d_call: -; v_call: TRBV18; cdr3_length: 17; cdr3_aa: CASSPSGGPPNTGELFF; cdr3_nt: TGTGCCAGCTCACCATCCGGGGGGCCGCCGAACACCGGGGAGCTGTTTTTT
clone_size: -; j_call: TRBJ1-5; d_call: -; v_call: TRBV6-1; cdr3_length: 17; cdr3_aa: CASSGGQGPYSNQPQHF; cdr3_nt: TGTGCCAGCAGTGGGGGGCAGGGACCTTATAGCAATCAGCCCCAGCATTTT
clone_size: -; j_call: TRBJ2-2; d_call: -; v_call: TRBV24-1; cdr3_length: 17; cdr3_aa: CATSDPAGTSNTGELFF; cdr3_nt: TGTGCCACCAGTGACCCTGCCGGGACATCGAACACCGGGGAGCTGTTTTTT
clone_size: once; j_call: TRBJ1-2; d_call: -; v_call: TRBV30; cdr3_length: 11; cdr3_aa: CASGHPEPYTF; cdr3_nt: TGTGCCTCCGGACATCCAGAGCCCTACACCTTC
clone_size: once; j_call: TRBJ2-7; d_call: -; v_call: TRBV4-3; cdr3_length: 13; cdr3_aa: CASSQGLGYEQYF; cdr3_nt: TGCGCCAGCAGCCAGGGTCTAGGCTACGAGCAGTACTTC
clone_size: -; j_call: TRBJ2-1; d_call: TRBD2; v_call: TRBV4-2; cdr3_length: 16; cdr3_aa: CASSQDQSGTINEQFF; cdr3_nt: TGTGCCAGCAGCCAAGATCAGAGCGGGACGATCAATGAGCAGTTCTTC
clone_size: -; j_call: TRBJ2-6; d_call: -; v_call: TRBV3-1/TRBV3-2; cdr3_length: 16; cdr3_aa: CASSQDLNSGANVLTF; cdr3_nt: TGTGCCAGCAGCCAAGATCTCAACTCTGGGGCCAACGTCCTGACTTTC
clone_size: -; j_call: TRBJ1-1; d_call: -; v_call: TRBV13; cdr3_length: 15; cdr3_aa: CASSHRGSGQAEAFF; cdr3_nt: TGTGCCAGCAGCCACCGAGGTTCGGGTCAGGCTGAAGCTTTCTTT
clone_size: -; j_call: TRBJ1-5; d_call: -; v_call: TRBV4-1; cdr3_length: 18; cdr3_aa: CASSQVPPGAGSNQPQHF; cdr3_nt: TGCGCCAGCAGCCAAGTACCCCCGGGGGCAGGGAGCAATCAGCCCCAGCATTTT
clone_size: -; j_call: TRBJ2-4; d_call: -; v_call: TRBV29-1; cdr3_length: 14; cdr3_aa: CSGGVSGRLGIQYF; cdr3_nt: TGCAGCGGGGGGGTTTCGGGACGGTTGGGCATTCAGTACTTC
clone_size: -; j_call: TRBJ1-1; d_call: -; v_call: TRBV5-5; cdr3_length: 14; cdr3_aa: CASSLGGLNTEAFF; cdr3_nt: TGTGCCAGCAGCTTGGGGGGGTTGAACACTGAAGCTTTCTTT
clone_size: -; j_call: TRBJ2-1; d_call: TRBD2; v_call: TRBV13; cdr3_length: 17; cdr3_aa: CASSYTSGSGSYNEQFF; cdr3_nt: TGTGCCAGCAGTTATACTAGCGGGAGTGGTTCCTACAATGAGCAGTTCTTC
clone_size: -; j_call: TRBJ2-3; d_call: -; v_call: TRBV6-1; cdr3_length: 14; cdr3_aa: CATTRAGKTDTQYF; cdr3_nt: TGTGCCACCACCCGTGCCGGGAAGACAGATACGCAGTATTTT
clone_size: -; j_call: TRBJ2-3; d_call: TRBD2; v_call: TRBV13; cdr3_length: 16; cdr3_aa: CASSTRSGRATDTQYF; cdr3_nt: TGTGCCAGCAGCACCCGTAGCGGGAGGGCCACAGATACGCAGTATTTT
clone_size: -; j_call: TRBJ1-4; d_call: -; v_call: TRBV5-1; cdr3_length: 14; cdr3_aa: CASSLEHRREKLFF; cdr3_nt: TGCGCCAGCAGCTTGGAGCACAGACGTGAAAAACTGTTTTTT
clone_size: -; j_call: TRBJ1-2; d_call: -; v_call: TRBV19; cdr3_length: 13; cdr3_aa: CASSRGLNYGYTF; cdr3_nt: TGTGCCAGTAGTAGAGGACTTAACTATGGCTACACCTTC
clone_size: few; j_call: TRBJ1-1; d_call: -; v_call: TRBV6-6; cdr3_length: 12; cdr3_aa: CASSLTNTEAFF; cdr3_nt: TGTGCCAGCAGCCTAACGAACACTGAAGCTTTCTTT
clone_size: -; j_call: TRBJ1-1; d_call: -; v_call: TRBV25-1; cdr3_length: 15; cdr3_aa: CASSDKGVGGTEAFF; cdr3_nt: TGTGCCAGCAGTGATAAGGGTGTAGGCGGAACTGAAGCTTTCTTT
clone_size: -; j_call: TRBJ2-1; d_call: TRBD2; v_call: TRBV6-2/TRBV6-3; cdr3_length: 17; cdr3_aa: CASSYSGLAGGGNEQFF; cdr3_nt: TGTGCCAGCAGTTACTCAGGACTAGCGGGGGGCGGGAATGAGCAGTTCTTC
clone_size: -; j_call: TRBJ1-2; d_call: -; v_call: TRBV4-3; cdr3_length: 17; cdr3_aa: CASSPRGLPTINYGYTF; cdr3_nt: TGCGCCAGCAGCCCCCGGGGGCTCCCGACTATAAACTATGGCTACACCTTC
clone_size: -; j_call: TRBJ2-5; d_call: -; v_call: TRBV27; cdr3_length: 15; cdr3_aa: CASRHAIRDIETQYF; cdr3_nt: TGTGCCAGCAGGCACGCTATCCGGGATATCGAGACCCAGTACTTC
clone_size: -; j_call: TRBJ1-1; d_call: -; v_call: TRBV4-1; cdr3_length: 14; cdr3_aa: CASSQVDSNTEAFF; cdr3_nt: TGCGCCAGCAGCCAAGTAGATTCGAACACTGAAGCTTTCTTT
clone_size: once; j_call: TRBJ1-1; d_call: -; v_call: TRBV6-2/TRBV6-3; cdr3_length: 15; cdr3_aa: CASSYLAEFHTEAFF; cdr3_nt: TGTGCCAGCAGTTACTTAGCAGAATTTCACACTGAAGCTTTCTTT
clone_size: -; j_call: TRBJ1-2; d_call: -; v_call: TRBV28; cdr3_length: 13; cdr3_aa: CASSFGRFDGYTF; cdr3_nt: TGTGCCAGCAGTTTTGGTCGTTTTGATGGCTACACCTTC
clone_size: -; j_call: TRBJ2-2; d_call: TRBD2; v_call: TRBV6-5; cdr3_length: 14; cdr3_aa: CASSYGGGTGELFF; cdr3_nt: TGTGCCAGCAGTTACGGGGGGGGCACCGGGGAGCTGTTTTTT
clone_size: -; j_call: TRBJ1-1; d_call: -; v_call: TRBV7-9; cdr3_length: 16; cdr3_aa: CASSVEVGSGNTEAFF; cdr3_nt: TGTGCCAGCAGTGTAGAGGTAGGCAGCGGTAACACTGAAGCTTTCTTT
clone_size: once; j_call: TRBJ2-1; d_call: -; v_call: TRBV12-3/TRBV12-4; cdr3_length: 13; cdr3_aa: CASGTSLGNEQFF; cdr3_nt: TGTGCCAGCGGGACTTCCCTTGGCAATGAGCAGTTCTTC
clone_size: once; j_call: TRBJ2-1; d_call: -; v_call: TRBV2; cdr3_length: 13; cdr3_aa: CASRGHLYNEQFF; cdr3_nt: TGTGCCAGCAGGGGACACCTTTACAATGAGCAGTTCTTC
clone_size: -; j_call: TRBJ2-7; d_call: -; v_call: TRBV5-1; cdr3_length: 17; cdr3_aa: CASSLGSVGTQAYEQYF; cdr3_nt: TGCGCCAGCAGCTTGGGATCGGTCGGGACTCAGGCCTACGAGCAGTACTTC
clone_size: -; j_call: TRBJ1-3; d_call: -; v_call: TRBV4-3; cdr3_length: 17; cdr3_aa: CASSPQGGLSSGNTIYF; cdr3_nt: TGCGCCAGCAGCCCCCAAGGCGGACTCAGCTCTGGAAACACCATATATTTT
clone_size: -; j_call: TRBJ1-1; d_call: TRBD1; v_call: TRBV6-5; cdr3_length: 15; cdr3_aa: CASSLGTGVNTEAFF; cdr3_nt: TGTGCCAGCTCCCTGGGGACAGGGGTGAACACTGAAGCTTTCTTT
clone_size: -; j_call: TRBJ2-4; d_call: -; v_call: TRBV5-4; cdr3_length: 13; cdr3_aa: CASSPRTENIQYF; cdr3_nt: TGTGCCAGCAGCCCGAGGACCGAAAACATTCAGTACTTC
clone_size: few; j_call: TRBJ1-6; d_call: -; v_call: TRBV7-9; cdr3_length: 14; cdr3_aa: CASSVPGEGSPLHF; cdr3_nt: TGTGCCAGCAGCGTCCCAGGGGAAGGTTCACCCCTCCACTTT
clone_size: once; j_call: TRBJ1-1; d_call: TRBD1; v_call: TRBV6-4; cdr3_length: 12; cdr3_aa: CASSPGTGVAFF; cdr3_nt: TGTGCCAGCAGTCCTGGTACAGGGGTGGCTTTCTTT
clone_size: -; j_call: TRBJ2-3; d_call: -; v_call: TRBV7-2; cdr3_length: 13; cdr3_aa: CASSLGGPDTQYF; cdr3_nt: TGTGCCAGCAGCTTAGGGGGACCCGATACGCAGTATTTT
clone_size: -; j_call: TRBJ2-7; d_call: TRBD1; v_call: TRBV19; cdr3_length: 14; cdr3_aa: CASSWGQGPYEQYF; cdr3_nt: TGTGCCAGTAGTTGGGGACAGGGACCCTACGAGCAGTACTTC
clone_size: -; j_call: TRBJ2-1; d_call: TRBD2; v_call: TRBV10-3; cdr3_length: 19; cdr3_aa: CAISDQGSGTSSYYNEQFF; cdr3_nt: TGTGCCATCAGTGACCAGGGTAGCGGGACGTCCTCTTACTACAATGAGCAGTTCTTC
clone_size: -; j_call: TRBJ2-1; d_call: -; v_call: TRBV7-9; cdr3_length: 14; cdr3_aa: CASKPPSSYNEQFF; cdr3_nt: TGTGCCAGCAAGCCCCCAAGCTCCTACAATGAGCAGTTCTTC
clone_size: -; j_call: TRBJ2-5; d_call: -; v_call: TRBV12-5; cdr3_length: 15; cdr3_aa: CASGLGTGDQETQYF; cdr3_nt: TGTGCTAGTGGTTTGGGAACCGGAGACCAAGAGACCCAGTACTTC
clone_size: -; j_call: TRBJ1-2; d_call: -; v_call: TRBV19; cdr3_length: 15; cdr3_aa: CASSPLGASGISSLF; cdr3_nt: TGTGCCAGTAGTCCATTGGGGGCCAGTGGTATTAGCAGTTTATTC
clone_size: -; j_call: TRBJ1-1; d_call: -; v_call: TRBV28; cdr3_length: 11; cdr3_aa: CASSGNTEAFF; cdr3_nt: TGTGCCAGCAGTGGTAACACTGAAGCTTTCTTT
clone_size: -; j_call: TRBJ2-5; d_call: TRBD2; v_call: TRBV14; cdr3_length: 15; cdr3_aa: CASSQKGLAGETQYF; cdr3_nt: TGTGCCAGCAGCCAAAAGGGACTAGCGGGTGAGACCCAGTACTTC
clone_size: once; j_call: TRBJ2-3; d_call: -; v_call: TRBV4-3; cdr3_length: 15; cdr3_aa: CASSQVARETDTQYF; cdr3_nt: TGCGCCAGCAGCCAAGTTGCTAGGGAGACGGATACGCAGTATTTT
clone_size: -; j_call: TRBJ2-5; d_call: -; v_call: TRBV19; cdr3_length: 12; cdr3_aa: CASRDIQETQYF; cdr3_nt: TGTGCCAGTCGGGACATCCAAGAGACCCAGTACTTC
clone_size: -; j_call: TRBJ2-1; d_call: TRBD1; v_call: TRBV19; cdr3_length: 16; cdr3_aa: CASSNPGTGKYNEQFF; cdr3_nt: TGTGCCAGTAGTAATCCCGGGACAGGGAAATACAATGAGCAGTTCTTC
clone_size: -; j_call: TRBJ1-5; d_call: -; v_call: TRBV18; cdr3_length: 14; cdr3_aa: CASSEQYSNQPQHF; cdr3_nt: TGTGCCAGCTCTGAGCAGTATAGCAATCAGCCCCAGCATTTT